This record covers a single TCR beta chain. Its matching antigen is unknown. This sample was included in a study of T cell responses to AZD1222 COVID-19 vaccine. Study findings and constraints: Most donors were white British and more were female, and clonal diversity was possibly underestimated.

The germline CDR1 and CDR2 sequences are SGDLS and YYNGEE. The CDR3 is 16 amino acids. Trimming removed 2 bases from V and 3 bases from J; junction bases left unmatched: 8. TCRdb's copy holds only in-frame clones and misses some; the assay was immunoSEQ multiplex PCR. Of over 100,000 clones in the sample, less than 95% were seen once. The rearrangement uses TRBV9 and TRBJ2-7, with 10 bases aligning to TRBD1. This receptor was identified in an adult in good health. Specimen: peripheral blood, collected on day 0 of AZD1222 vaccination. The CDR3 spells CASSVRDRGPDYEQYF. The CDR3 DNA reads as TGTGCCAGCAGCGTCCGGGACAGGGGACCCGACTACGAGCAGTACTTC.